What follows are 32 T cell receptor beta chains derived from one specimen sequenced in a study of T cell changes during pregnancy in multiple sclerosis. The assay was immunoSEQ multiplex PCR, and TCRdb's table has in-frame clones only and misses some. The top ten hold approximately 2.3% of the sample, which has some 64,000 clones, roughly 90% seen once. This specimen was peripheral blood, taken in the first trimester of pregnancy. The receptors originated from a female donor with multiple sclerosis, enrolled in a pregnancy study.

CDR3 nucleotides: TGTGCTAGTGGTTTGTTTTTTGGGGATTGGACAGGGACGGGTGAAAAACTGTTTTTT. This codes for CASGLFFGDWTGTGEKLFF. The chain links TRBV12-5 to TRBJ1-4; 8 bases line up with TRBD1. The CDR3 has 19 residues. V gave up 2 bases and J gave up 7 bases; unmatched junction bases: 18. Germline V lookup: CDR1 LGHNT, CDR2 FRNRAP.

The gene calls are TRBV5-4 and TRBJ2-7, with no clear D. Trimming pared 3 bases from V and 6 bases from J, leaving 7 bases between. Germline assignment: CDR1 SGHNT and CDR2 YYREEE (reference sequence). The CDR3 contains 11 residues. Here the CDR3 reads CASSSPLEQYF. CDR3 bases: TGTGCCAGCAGCTCCCCCCTCGAGCAGTACTTC.

The chain has TRBV6-6 and TRBJ2-1; 11 bases are shared with TRBD1. The CDR3 length is 15 residues. With 2 bases clipped from V and 7 bases from J, the junction kept 4 bases outside the gene matches. CDR1 is MNHNY, CDR2 SVGAGI, per germline (reference sequence). As DNA, the CDR3 is TGTGCCAGCAGTTACGGACAGGGGGCGTATAATGAGCAGTTCTTC. This sequence encodes CASSYGQGAYNEQFF.

This chain joins TRBV28 and TRBJ2-4, with a tentative D call TRBD2 (7 bases). Between the trimmed V and J ends, which lost 6 bases and 0 bases, there was a span of 30 bases. CDR3 length equals 21 residues. Germline-derived CDR1 and CDR2 are MDHEN and SYDVKM. CDR3 bases: TGTGCCAGCAGCGGGGGGCAAGGCAATGGTTTTGCGGGATTAGCCAAAAACATTCAGTACTTC. It yields the protein CASSGGQGNGFAGLAKNIQYF.

Regarding this clone: Other DNA sequences in this sample translate to the same CDR3. The chain joins TRBV19 to TRBJ1-2; D gene unclear. Trimming stripped 7 bases from V and 8 bases from J, with 20 bases between. The CDR3 totals 14 residues. Germline CDR1 LNHDA, CDR2 SQIVND (reference sequence). Here the CDR3 DNA reads TGTGCCAGTAAGGTACCGGGAGTGAGGCGCGGCTACACCTTC. It codes for CASKVPGVRRGYTF.

This sequence joins TRBV7-2 and TRBJ2-7; D unclear. V lost 3 bases and J 4 bases, leaving 10 bases between the germline ends. The length of the CDR3 is 13 residues. CDR1 SGHTA and CDR2 FQGNSA come from the germline V gene. The CDR3 protein is CASSFESGYEQYF. CDR3 DNA: TGTGCCAGCAGCTTCGAGAGTGGTTACGAGCAGTACTTC. Using reference TRBV7-2 and TRBJ2-7 for the parts outside the CDR3, the full variable domain is GAGVSQSPSNKVTEKGKDVELRCDPISGHTALYWYRQSLGQGLEFLIYFQGNSAPDKSGLPSDRFSAERTGGSVSTLTIQRTQQEDSAVYLCASSFESGYEQYFGPGTRLTVT.

Comments on this clone: Other DNA sequences in the sample encode the same CDR3. V gene TRBV9 combines with J gene TRBJ2-5, with D maybe TRBD1 (6 bases). Germline values: CDR1 SGDLS, CDR2 YYNGEE. The CDR3 has 14 amino acids. The V end was cut by 0 bases, the J end by 4 bases, with 10 bases between. The CDR3 DNA sequence: TGTGCCAGCAGCGTAGCAGGGGCCGGAGAGACCCAGTACTTC. The encoded protein is CASSVAGAGETQYF.

The chain has TRBV4-1 and TRBJ1-5, with D possibly TRBD1 on 5 matching bases. CDR3 size: 16 residues. The V gene lost 0 bases and the J gene lost 1 base, with 10 bases spanning the gap. The germline V gene encodes CDR1 MGHRA and CDR2 YSYEKL. CDR3 DNA sequence: TGCGCCAGCAGCCAAGACTCAGGGATGAGCAATCAGCCCCAGCATTTT. It yields the protein CASSQDSGMSNQPQHF.

The chain combines TRBV27 with TRBJ2-7, with no clear D. The CDR3 runs 13 residues. Trimming removed 1 base at V and 5 bases at J, with 9 bases between. Germline CDR1 is MNHEY and CDR2 is SMNVEV (reference sequence). CDR3 residues: CASSLFGRDEQYF. The CDR3 DNA reads as TGTGCCAGCAGTTTATTTGGGCGAGACGAGCAGTACTTC.

In this sample, this clone turned up a few times. The CDR3 DNA sequence: TGTGCCAGCAGTTACTCGAGATGGAATGAAAAACTGTTTTTT. Its translation is CASSYSRWNEKLFF. The gene calls are TRBV6-5 and TRBJ1-4; D is uncertain. The CDR3 runs to 14 residues. V dropped 0 bases and J dropped 5 bases, with 7 bases sitting between them. Germline V gene lookup returns CDR1 MNHEY and CDR2 SVGAGI.

This clone was seen once. The rearrangement joins TRBV11-2 to TRBJ2-7; 8 nucleotides line up with TRBD2. J lost 6 bases, V lost 4 bases, and 8 bases had no gene match. This CDR3 region has 14 residues. Germline CDR1 and CDR2: SGHAT and FQNNGV. CDR3 bases: TGTGCCAGCAGCTCAGCGGGAGAGAAGGTCGAGCAGTACTTC. Amino acids: CASSSAGEKVEQYF.

The chain combines TRBV7-3 with TRBJ2-5, with 7 bases lining up with TRBD1. Germline trimming cut 5 bases from V and 5 bases from J; bases unmatched to any gene: 8. The CDR3 runs to 14 residues. In germline, CDR1 is SGHTA, CDR2 FQGTGA. The CDR3 here is CASSPQGRGETQYF. In DNA form, the CDR3 reads TGTGCCAGCAGCCCACAGGGGAGAGGGGAGACCCAGTACTTC.

In nucleotides, the CDR3 is TGTGCCAGCAGTCAAACGGACAAGCGATTTAACTATGGCTACACCTTC. This translates into CASSQTDKRFNYGYTF. The V and J genes are TRBV28 and TRBJ1-2, with D maybe TRBD1 (5 bases). The CDR3 contains 16 residues. Germline V CDR1 and CDR2: MDHEN, SYDVKM. Trimming removed 5 bases from V and 1 base from J, with 17 bases in between.

The rearrangement uses TRBV7-2 and TRBJ2-1; TRBD2 matches at 15 bases. Germline values: CDR1 SGHTA, CDR2 FQGNSA. V trimming: 5 bases; J trimming: 4 bases; junction bases outside the gene matches: 12. There are 19 residues in the CDR3. CDR3 coding DNA: TGTGCCAGCAGCAACTACCGGACTAGCGGGAGGGCCGGATACAATGAGCAGTTCTTC. Translating it yields CASSNYRTSGRAGYNEQFF.

This sequence joins TRBV5-4 and TRBJ2-3, with TRBD2 matching 13 bases. With 4 bases clipped from V and 2 bases from J, the junction kept 7 bases outside the gene matches. The CDR3 spans 17 residues. In germline, CDR1 is SGHNT, CDR2 YYREEE (reference sequence). CDR3 DNA: TGTGCCAGCAGCCTGGAGGGACTAGCGGGACCCACAGATACGCAGTATTTT. Protein sequence: CASSLEGLAGPTDTQYF.

The rearrangement joins TRBV5-1 to TRBJ2-1, with D perhaps matching TRBD2 (6 bases). The CDR3 runs 14 residues. V lost 6 bases, J lost 7 bases, and 17 bases lay in between. CDR1 and CDR2 (germline): SGHRS, YFSETQ. The CDR3 sequence is CASTPNLAQNEQFF. The CDR3, as DNA: TGCGCCAGCACTCCGAACCTAGCGCAAAATGAGCAGTTCTTC.

The sample holds many counts of this clone. The chain employs TRBV14 and TRBJ2-1, with 11 bases matching TRBD2. The CDR3 is 14 residues long. The ends lost 6 bases at V and 13 bases at J; junction bases unmatched: 11. In germline, CDR1 is SGHDN, CDR2 FVKESK. The CDR3 DNA reads as TGTGCCAGCAGTAAAAAAGGGACTAGCGGTATCCAGTTCTTC. It codes for CASSKKGTSGIQFF.

J is TRBJ2-7 and V is TRBV13; 9 nucleotides line up with TRBD1. The germline CDR1 and CDR2 sequences are PRHDT and FYEKMQ (reference sequence). The CDR3 totals 15 residues. V dropped 1 base and J dropped 5; count of bases not matched to a gene: 6. CDR3 sequence reads: CASSLVGQGVHEQYF. Written as DNA, the CDR3 is TGTGCCAGCAGCTTAGTGGGACAGGGTGTCCACGAGCAGTACTTC.

This clone is a singleton in its sample. This chain connects TRBV6-1 to TRBJ2-3; 11 nucleotides agree with TRBD1. Germline V CDR1 and CDR2: MNHNS, SASEGT. The CDR3 has 15 residues. Trimming at V came to 1 base and at J to 4 bases, leaving 1 base not matched to a gene. The CDR3 loop is CASSEGTGGADTQYF. CDR3 DNA: TGTGCCAGCAGTGAAGGGACAGGGGGCGCAGATACGCAGTATTTT.

CDR3 amino acids: CASRLNCHEQFF. In nucleotides, the CDR3 is TGTGCAAGTCGCTTAAACTGTCATGAGCAGTTCTTC. The chain has TRBV12-2 and TRBJ2-1; TRBD2, the table's D call, was not compared with the DNA. TRBV12-2 is annotated as a pseudogene. The CDR3 has 12 amino acids.

The chain joins TRBV6-5 to TRBJ2-2; a weak D match, TRBD2 (5 bases). Germline V gene lookup returns CDR1 MNHEY and CDR2 SVGAGI. V was shortened by 7 bases and J by 5 bases, with 17 bases between the two germline ends. This CDR3 is built from 15 residues. Here the CDR3 DNA reads TGTGCCAGCACCGCACTCGACTATTATACCGGGGAGCTGTTTTTT. It codes for CASTALDYYTGELFF.

This clone showed up just a few times. The chain combines TRBV29-1 with TRBJ1-1; no firm D call. The germline V gene encodes CDR1 SQVTM and CDR2 ANQGSEA. The CDR3 runs to 14 residues. V lost 3 bases and J 0 bases, leaving 11 bases between the germline ends. The chain's CDR3 is CSVDRGFMNTEAFF. The CDR3 DNA is TGCAGCGTTGATCGGGGTTTCATGAACACTGAAGCTTTCTTT.

The V and J genes are TRBV11-2 and TRBJ1-1, with D possibly TRBD1 on 6 matching bases. The CDR3 length is 20 residues. Germline V gives CDR1 SGHAT, CDR2 FQNNGV. The germline V and J ends were trimmed by 0 bases and 1 base, with 24 bases remaining between them. In DNA, the CDR3 is TGTGCCAGCAGCTTAGAATCATTGCGTGATCTGACAGGATGGAACACTGAAGCTTTCTTT. This sequence encodes CASSLESLRDLTGWNTEAFF.

The chain recombines TRBV5-1 with TRBJ2-1; 11 positions match TRBD2. CDR1 is SGHRS and CDR2 is YFSETQ in the germline V gene. The CDR3 has 16 residues. The ends lost 4 bases at V and 0 bases at J; junction bases unmatched: 3. CDR3 sequence: CASSPTSGSSYNEQFF. For the CDR3, the DNA is TGCGCCAGCAGCCCTACTAGCGGGAGCTCCTACAATGAGCAGTTCTTC.

The chain uses TRBV2 and TRBJ1-1; no definite D call. CDR3 length: 15 residues. Trimming removed 2 bases at V and 0 bases at J, with 10 bases between. Germline V gives CDR1 SNHLY, CDR2 FYNNEI. As DNA, the CDR3 is TGTGCCAGCAGTGAACGGGGAGACATGAACACTGAAGCTTTCTTT. As protein: CASSERGDMNTEAFF.

The chain joins TRBV5-1 to TRBJ2-1; TRBD1 matches 7 bases. The CDR3 extends over 15 amino acids. With V trimmed by 1 base and J by 8 bases, 9 bases remained unmatched. Per the germline V gene, CDR1 is SGHRS and CDR2 is YFSETQ. The CDR3 is CASSLRTGPYDEQFF. The CDR3 nucleotides are TGCGCCAGCAGCTTGAGGACAGGACCTTACGATGAGCAGTTCTTC.

The chain joins TRBV4-3 to TRBJ2-6, with 7 bases that match TRBD2. The CDR3 covers 16 residues. Germline CDR1 LGHNA, CDR2 YSLEER. V shed 0 bases, J shed 2 bases, and the junction held 1 base outside the gene matches. The CDR3 here is CASSQDTSAGANVLTF. The CDR3 nucleotides read TGCGCCAGCAGCCAAGATACTAGCGCTGGGGCCAACGTCCTGACTTTC.

The CDR3 coding sequence is TGTGCCAGCAGCAATACAGGGCTAGCCAAAAACATTCAGTACTTC. Translated: CASSNTGLAKNIQYF. The chain carries TRBV6-6 and TRBJ2-4, with TRBD1 as a possible D gene (6 bases). The V end lost 6 bases, the J end lost 0 bases, and 12 bases lay between the germline ends. CDR1 and CDR2 (germline): MNHNY, SVGAGI (reference sequence). CDR3 size: 15 residues.

The chain links TRBV27 to TRBJ2-1; TRBD2 matches at 8 bases. Trimming removed 3 bases from V and 6 bases from J; junction bases left unmatched: 7. Germline CDR1 MNHEY, CDR2 SMNVEV (reference sequence). The CDR3 has 15 amino acids. The CDR3 DNA reads as TGTGCCAGCAGTTTCCCGGGACTAGATTTCAATGAGCAGTTCTTC. Translating it yields CASSFPGLDFNEQFF.

The V gene is TRBV5-1, the J gene TRBJ2-5, with TRBD1 identical over 10 bases. Germline V gene data show CDR1 as SGHRS and CDR2 as YFSETQ. Germline trimming cut 3 bases from V and 5 bases from J; bases unmatched to any gene: 7. This CDR3 has 15 residues. The CDR3 DNA sequence: TGCGCCAGCAGCTCGCCGACAGGGGGCTTGGAGACCCAGTACTTC. Translation gives CASSSPTGGLETQYF.

The chain employs TRBV28 and TRBJ2-1; the match to TRBD2 covers 11 bases. The CDR3 length is 15 residues. The J segment lost 9 bases and the V segment lost 5 bases, leaving 9 bases of the junction unmatched. Germline assignment: CDR1 MDHEN and CDR2 SYDVKM. CDR3 residues: CASSPRLAGMGEQFF. For the CDR3, the DNA is TGTGCCAGCAGTCCCAGACTAGCGGGAATGGGTGAGCAGTTCTTC.

V gene TRBV21-1 combines with J gene TRBJ2-1; no check of the table's D call, TRBD2, against the DNA was made. TRBV21-1 is an annotated pseudogene. This CDR3 has 16 amino acids. The CDR3 loop is CASSTIIGRAINEQFF. In DNA form, the CDR3 reads TGTGCCAGCAGCACTATAATAGGGAGGGCCATCAATGAGCAGTTCTTC.